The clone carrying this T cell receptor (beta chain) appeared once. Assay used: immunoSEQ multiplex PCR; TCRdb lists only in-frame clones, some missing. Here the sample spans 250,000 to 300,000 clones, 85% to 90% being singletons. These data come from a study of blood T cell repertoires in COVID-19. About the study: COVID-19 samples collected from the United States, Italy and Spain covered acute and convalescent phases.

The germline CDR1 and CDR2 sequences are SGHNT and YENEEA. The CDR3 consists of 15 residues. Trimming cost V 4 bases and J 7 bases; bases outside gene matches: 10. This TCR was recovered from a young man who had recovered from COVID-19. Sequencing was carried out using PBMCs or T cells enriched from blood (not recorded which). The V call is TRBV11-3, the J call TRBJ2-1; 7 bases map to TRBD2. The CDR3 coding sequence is TGTGCCAGCAGCTACCGGGGCTCGCGGGGGAATGAGCAGTTCTTC. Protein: CASSYRGSRGNEQFF. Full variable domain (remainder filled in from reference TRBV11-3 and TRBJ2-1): EAGVVQSPRYKIIEKKQPVAFWCNPISGHNTLYWYLQNLGQGPELLIRYENEEAVDDSQLPKDRFSAERLKGVDSTLKIQPAELGDSAVYLCASSYRGSRGNEQFFGPGTRLTVL.